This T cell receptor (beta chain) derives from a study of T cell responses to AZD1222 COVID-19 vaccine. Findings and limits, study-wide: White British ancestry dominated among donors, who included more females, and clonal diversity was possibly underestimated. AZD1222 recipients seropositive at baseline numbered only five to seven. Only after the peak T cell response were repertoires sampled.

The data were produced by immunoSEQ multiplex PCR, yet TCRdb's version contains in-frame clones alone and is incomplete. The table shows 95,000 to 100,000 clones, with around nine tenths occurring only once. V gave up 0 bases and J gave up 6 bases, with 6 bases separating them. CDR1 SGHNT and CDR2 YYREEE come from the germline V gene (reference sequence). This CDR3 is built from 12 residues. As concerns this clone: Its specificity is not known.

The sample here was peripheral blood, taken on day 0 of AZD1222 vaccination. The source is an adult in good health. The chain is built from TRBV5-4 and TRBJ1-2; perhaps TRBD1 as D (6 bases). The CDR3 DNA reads TGTGCCAGCAGCTTGGACAGGGATGGCTACACCTTC. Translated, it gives CASSLDRDGYTF. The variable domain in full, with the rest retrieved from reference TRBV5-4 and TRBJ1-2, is ETGVTQSPTHLIKTRGQQVTLRCSSQSGHNTVSWYQQALGQGPQFIFQYYREEENGRGNFPPRFSGLQFPNYSSELNVNALELDDSALYLCASSLDRDGYTFGSGTRLTVV.